This passage covers 2 T cell receptor beta chains from one sample sequenced in a study of T cells after yellow fever vaccination. One entry per CDR3 protein results from TCRdb running MiXCR on the 5' RACE reads. The sample lists 320,000 or so distinct CDR3 sequences; about 7.8% were seen once. The sequenced sample was PBMCs, obtained 35 to 50 days after the first yellow fever vaccination. These receptors all come from a man between 18 and 29 years old who received the YFV17D yellow fever vaccine.

Only a few counts were recorded for this clonotype. The chain is built from TRBV21-1 and TRBJ1-5; the D segment call TRBD1 is taken from the table without a DNA check. TRBV21-1 is a recognized pseudogene. There are 17 residues in the CDR3. The CDR3 DNA reads as TGTGCCAGCAGCAACCACAGGGTCCCGCAAAACAATCAGCCCCAGCATTTT. Translating gives CASSNHRVPQNNQPQHF.

The chain has TRBV7-6 and TRBJ1-6, with D possibly being TRBD1 (5 bases). V was pared by 1 base and J by 10 bases, with 14 bases between. The CDR3 totals 15 residues. Germline assignment: CDR1 SGHVS and CDR2 FNYEAQ. As DNA, the CDR3 is TGTGCCAGCAGCTTAGGGAGCAGGGTGGACTCACCCCTCCACTTT. Translating it yields CASSLGSRVDSPLHF.